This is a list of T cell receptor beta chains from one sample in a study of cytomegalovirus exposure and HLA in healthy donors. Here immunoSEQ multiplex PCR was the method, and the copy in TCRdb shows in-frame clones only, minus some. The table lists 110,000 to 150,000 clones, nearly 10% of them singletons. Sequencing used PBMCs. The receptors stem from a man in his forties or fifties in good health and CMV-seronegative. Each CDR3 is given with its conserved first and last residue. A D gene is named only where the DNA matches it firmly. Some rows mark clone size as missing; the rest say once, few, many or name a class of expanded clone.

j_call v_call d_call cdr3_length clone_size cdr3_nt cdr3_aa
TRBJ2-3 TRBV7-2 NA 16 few TGTGCCAGCAGCTTAAGGGCAGGGGCCGCACAAGATACGCAGTATTTT CASSLRAGAAQDTQYF
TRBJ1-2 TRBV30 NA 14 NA TGTGCCTGGACTTCGTCTTACGGGGTACGGCGCTACACCTTC CAWTSSYGVRRYTF
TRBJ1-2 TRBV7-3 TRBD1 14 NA TGTGCCAGCAGCATTGACAGGGGGCAGGATGGCTACACCTTC CASSIDRGQDGYTF
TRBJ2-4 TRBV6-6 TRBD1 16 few TGTGCCAGCAGTTACCCGGGACAGGTAGCCAAAAACATTCAGTACTTC CASSYPGQVAKNIQYF
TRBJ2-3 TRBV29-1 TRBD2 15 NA TGCAGCGGTGGACTAGCGGGGGGGAGCACAGATACGCAGTATTTT CSGGLAGGSTDTQYF
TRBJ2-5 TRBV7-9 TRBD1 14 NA TGTGCCAGCAGCCCTTGGACAGGGCAAGAGACCCAGTACTTC CASSPWTGQETQYF
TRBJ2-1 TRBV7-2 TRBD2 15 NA TGTGCCAGCAGTCTTAGCGGGAGTTCCTACAATGAGCAGTTCTTC CASSLSGSSYNEQFF
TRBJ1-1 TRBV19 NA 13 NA TGTGCCAGTAGAAGGGAGGTCGGCACTGAAGCTTTCTTT CASRREVGTEAFF
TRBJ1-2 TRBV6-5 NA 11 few TGTGCCAGCACTGACAGTTATGGCTACACCTTC CASTDSYGYTF
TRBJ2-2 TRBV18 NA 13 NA TGTGCCAGCTCACCGGGCGGGTTGACGGAGCTGTTTTTT CASSPGGLTELFF
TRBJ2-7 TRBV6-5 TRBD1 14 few TGTGCCAGCAGTAACCGACAGGGGGCGCCCGAGCAGTACTTC CASSNRQGAPEQYF
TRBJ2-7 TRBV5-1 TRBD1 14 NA TGCGCCAGCAGCTTGACAGGGGGTAACTACGAGCAGTACTTC CASSLTGGNYEQYF
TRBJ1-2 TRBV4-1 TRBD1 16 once TGCGCCAGCAGCCAAGGGACAGGGTCGGGGTGGAATGGCTACACCTTC CASSQGTGSGWNGYTF
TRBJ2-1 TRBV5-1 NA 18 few TGCGCCAGCAGCTTGGTAGTAGGGACTTCCTTCTCCTACAATGAGCAGTTCTTC CASSLVVGTSFSYNEQFF
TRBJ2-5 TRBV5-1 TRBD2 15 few TGCGCCAGCAGCTACCTAGCGGGAGTACTAGAGACCCAGTACTTC CASSYLAGVLETQYF
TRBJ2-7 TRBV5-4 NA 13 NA TGTGCCAGCAGCTTGGACGGAGTCTACGAGCAGTACTTC CASSLDGVYEQYF
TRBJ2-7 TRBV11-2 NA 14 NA TGTGCCAGCAGCTTAGAGCCGAGCTCCTACGAGCAGTACTTC CASSLEPSSYEQYF
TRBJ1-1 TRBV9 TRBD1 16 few TGTGCCAGCAGCACCTACCAGGGGGCAGGAGGGACTGAAGCTTTCTTT CASSTYQGAGGTEAFF
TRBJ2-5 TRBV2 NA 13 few TGTGCCAGCAGTCGGGACAACCAAGAGACCCAGTACTTC CASSRDNQETQYF
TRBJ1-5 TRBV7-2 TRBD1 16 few TGTGCCAGCAGCGAGTGGACAGGGGGCGGCAATCAGCCCCAGCATTTT CASSEWTGGGNQPQHF
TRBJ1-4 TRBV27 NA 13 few TGTGCCAGCAGTTTTTCCGGGTTTGAAAAACTGTTTTTT CASSFSGFEKLFF
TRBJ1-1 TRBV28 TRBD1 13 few TGTGCCAGCAGTTTCCGACAGGGCACTGAAGCTTTCTTT CASSFRQGTEAFF
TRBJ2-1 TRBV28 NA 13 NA TGTGCCAGCACCTCCTCAGGGGTCAATGAGCAGTTCTTC CASTSSGVNEQFF
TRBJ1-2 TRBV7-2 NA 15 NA TGTGCCAGCAGCCCATGGACGGGGAACAACTATGGCTACACCTTC CASSPWTGNNYGYTF
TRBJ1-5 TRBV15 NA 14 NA TGTGCCACCAGCCCTGGCGGGGGGAATCAGCCCCAGCATTTT CATSPGGGNQPQHF